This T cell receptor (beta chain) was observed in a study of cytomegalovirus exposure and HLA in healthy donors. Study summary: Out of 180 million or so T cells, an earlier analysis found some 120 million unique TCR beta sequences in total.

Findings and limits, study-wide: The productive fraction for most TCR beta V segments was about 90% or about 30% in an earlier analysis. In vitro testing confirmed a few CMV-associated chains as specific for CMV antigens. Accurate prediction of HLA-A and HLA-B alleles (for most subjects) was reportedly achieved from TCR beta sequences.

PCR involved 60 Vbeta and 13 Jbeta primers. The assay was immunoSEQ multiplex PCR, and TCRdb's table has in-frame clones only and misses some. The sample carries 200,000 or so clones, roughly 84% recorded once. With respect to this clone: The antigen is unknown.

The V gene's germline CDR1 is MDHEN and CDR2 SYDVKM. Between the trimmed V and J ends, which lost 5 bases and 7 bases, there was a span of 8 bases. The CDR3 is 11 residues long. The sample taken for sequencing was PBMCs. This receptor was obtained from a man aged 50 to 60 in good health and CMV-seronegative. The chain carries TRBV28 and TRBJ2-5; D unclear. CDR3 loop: CASSPAGTQYF. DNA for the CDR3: TGTGCCAGCAGTCCAGCAGGGACCCAGTACTTC.